This TCR beta chain was profiled in a study of cytomegalovirus exposure and HLA in healthy donors. At the level of the study: The study placed roughly four fifths of its approximately 400 genotyped donors in the Caucasian-associated ancestry cluster. Study-level points and caveats: What was likely a sequencing artifact was a cluster of highly shared sequence variants. Reportedly, cytomegalovirus status was diagnosed with high sensitivity and specificity.

Donors consisted of healthy bone marrow donors. V lost 6 bases and J 3 bases, leaving 12 bases between the germline ends. The germline CDR1 and CDR2 sequences are MNHEY and SMNVEV (reference sequence). The CDR3 extends over 13 amino acids. Concerning this clone itself: Its specificity is unknown.

This PCR relied on a set of 60 Vbeta primers and 13 Jbeta primers. Sequencing used immunoSEQ multiplex PCR; TCRdb keeps in-frame clones, though not all of them. The profile shows about 95,000 clones, about 81% of them singletons. The TCR was taken from a woman aged 40 to 55 in good health and CMV-seropositive. V and J are TRBV27 and TRBJ2-7, with a tentative D call TRBD2 (5 bases). Sequencing was done on a sample of PBMCs. The CDR3 DNA follows: TGTGCCAGCAGCTCCGGACGGGACTACGAGCAGTACTTC. Translated: CASSSGRDYEQYF.